A single sample gave rise to the 25 T cell receptor beta chains below, sequenced in a study of T cells in Graves' hyperthyroidism and ophthalmopathy. RNA transcripts served as the template for amplifying TCR beta CDR3 regions. A set of HTBI primers served as the primers for a first-round RT-PCR of the TCR CDR3. Via MiXCR, TCRdb re-called the multiplex PCR reads, giving one row per CDR3 protein. The data show approximately 620,000 distinct CDR3 sequences, around 14% seen once. Input material: blood. All receptors come from a woman younger than 45 with Graves' hyperthyroidism that later progressed to Graves' ophthalmopathy.

The chain couples TRBV29-1 to TRBJ2-7; the D gene could be TRBD1 or TRBD2 (5 bases each). The CDR3 totals 13 residues. Trimming took off 1 base at V and 4 bases at J, with 11 bases between the two ends. Germline lookup yields CDR1 SQVTM and CDR2 ANQGSEA. The CDR3 region is CSVEGLGVYEQYF. The CDR3 DNA follows: TGCAGCGTTGAAGGATTGGGGGTTTACGAGCAGTACTTC.

Concerning this clonotype itself: A much more abundant neighbour one base away suggests this may be a read error. This chain joins TRBV20-1 and TRBJ2-7; D not resolved. Trimming shortened V by 6 bases and J by 0 bases, and 15 bases separated the two germline ends. CDR1 is DFQATT, CDR2 SNEGSKA, per germline (reference sequence). This CDR3 contains 14 residues. Here the CDR3 reads CSAQSWTLSYEQYF. CDR3 in DNA: TGCAGTGCCCAGAGCTGGACCCTCTCCTACGAGCAGTACTTC.

The J gene is TRBJ2-7, the V gene TRBV7-2; 15 bases fit TRBD2. CDR3 length: 14 amino acids. In germline, CDR1 is SGHTA, CDR2 FQGNSA. V was clipped by 5 bases and J by 9 bases; unmatched bases: 5. The DNA for the CDR3 is TGTGCCAGCAGCAGGGGACTAGCGGGAGGCGGGCAGTACTTC. It yields the protein CASSRGLAGGGQYF.

This clonotype was found a few times. The rearrangement links TRBV12-3 or TRBV12-4 to TRBJ2-1; 7 bases map to TRBD2. The CDR3 spans 14 residues. The V and J ends lost 4 bases and 8 bases, in that order; junction bases with no gene match: 8. The CDR3 DNA follows: TGTGCCAGCAGTTCATCGACTAGCTCCCATGAGCAGTTCTTC. Translation: CASSSSTSSHEQFF.

The sample holds many counts of this clonotype. V usage is TRBV30 and J usage is TRBJ1-5; D is ambiguous. Germline CDR1 GTSNPN, CDR2 SVGIG (reference sequence). V was clipped by 2 bases and J by 3 bases, with 14 bases between them. CDR3 size: 15 residues. The CDR3 sequence is CAWSRREGVNQPQHF. In DNA, the CDR3 is TGTGCCTGGAGTCGCCGGGAAGGCGTCAATCAGCCCCAGCATTTT.

The gene calls are TRBV20-1 and TRBJ2-7; D not certain. The CDR3 sequence is 12 residues long. The germline gives CDR1 DFQATT, CDR2 SNEGSKA (reference sequence). The V and J ends lost 3 bases and 6 bases respectively, with 12 bases between them. CDR3: CSASPVAVEQYF. CDR3 sequence (DNA): TGCAGTGCTAGCCCGGTGGCAGTCGAGCAGTACTTC.

The rearrangement uses TRBV2 and TRBJ1-1; 12 bases are shared with TRBD1. Per germline, CDR1 SNHLY and CDR2 FYNNEI. The length of the CDR3 is 13 residues. The CDR3 nucleotides read TGTGCGAAAAGGGACAGGGGGCTTACTGAAGCTTTCTTT. Its protein product is CAKRDRGLTEAFF.

This clonotype has more than one count but fewer than ten. The chain recombines TRBV6-1 with TRBJ2-2; 13 nucleotides agree with TRBD2. Germline values: CDR1 MNHNS, CDR2 SASEGT. The junction had 6 bases not matched to a gene; V was cut back by 8 bases and J by 3 bases. This CDR3 has 16 residues. CDR3 nucleotides: TGTGCCAGCCGAGGGGGACTAGCGGGACACACCGGGGAGCTGTTTTTT. Translation gives CASRGGLAGHTGELFF.

The sample holds many counts of this clonotype. This chain connects TRBV5-8 to TRBJ2-3; 11 nucleotides align to TRBD2. CDR1 and CDR2 from the germline V gene are SGHTS and YDEGEE. The length of the CDR3 is 15 residues. The junction had 7 bases not matched to a gene; V was cut back by 4 bases and J by 6 bases. The CDR3 sequence: CASSLRLAGSDTQYF. The CDR3 region has the DNA TGTGCCAGCAGCCTGCGACTAGCGGGATCCGATACGCAGTATTTT.

This clonotype was seen at least ten times. The V gene is TRBV12-3 or TRBV12-4, the J gene TRBJ1-1; D remains unclear. The V and J ends lost 4 bases and 1 base respectively, with 13 bases between them. The CDR3 totals 15 residues. CDR3 sequence reads: CASSWSESANTEAFF. CDR3 sequence (DNA): TGTGCCAGCAGTTGGTCAGAATCGGCGAACACTGAAGCTTTCTTT.

A remark on this clonotype: A much larger clone is a single base away; this may be a read error. This chain connects TRBV28 to TRBJ1-5, with D tentatively TRBD1 (6 bases). The CDR3 runs 15 residues. V lost 4 bases and J lost 5, with 15 bases in between. Germline V gene sequence: CDR1 MDHEN, CDR2 SYDVKM. The CDR3 coding sequence is TGTGCCAGCAGTTCCGGACAGAGGGGAGATCAGCCCCAGCATTTT. Its translation: CASSSGQRGDQPQHF.

This clonotype was picked up many times. The CDR3, as DNA: TGTGCCAGCAGCGGGCAGGGAGCAGGCTACACCTTC. This sequence encodes CASSGQGAGYTF. The gene calls are TRBV28 and TRBJ1-2, with a weak D call TRBD1 (5 bases). The CDR3 is made up of 12 amino acids. CDR1 and CDR2 (germline): MDHEN, SYDVKM. The germline V and J ends were trimmed by 6 bases and 8 bases, with 13 bases remaining between them.

This clonotype was seen ten or more times. The chain carries TRBV7-9 and TRBJ2-4, with TRBD1 as a possible D gene (6 bases). The CDR3 extends over 16 amino acids. V was trimmed by 6 bases and J by 0 bases, leaving 15 bases between them. The V gene's germline CDR1 is SEHNR and CDR2 FQNEAQ (reference sequence). Written as DNA, the CDR3 is TGTGCCAGCAGTTACTGGACAGCTCTAGCCAAAAACATTCAGTACTTC. It codes for CASSYWTALAKNIQYF.

This clonotype was seen repeatedly, ten times or more. This chain connects TRBV12-3 or TRBV12-4 to TRBJ1-4; the D is unclear. V lost 3 bases to trimming and J lost 5 bases, with 10 bases between them. The CDR3 contains 14 residues. The chain's CDR3 is CASSFNGGNEKLFF. The CDR3 DNA reads TGTGCCAGCAGTTTTAACGGAGGGAATGAAAAACTGTTTTTT.

Only a few counts were recorded for this clonotype. V usage is TRBV6-1 and J usage is TRBJ1-1, with a tentative D call TRBD1 (5 bases). V was trimmed by 6 bases and J by 8 bases, leaving 13 bases between them. The germline V gene encodes CDR1 MNHNS and CDR2 SASEGT. The CDR3 extends over 12 amino acids. The CDR3 protein is CASSSGRGEAFF. DNA for the CDR3: TGTGCCAGCAGCTCAGGACGGGGGGAAGCTTTCTTT.

This clonotype was seen at least ten times. The rearrangement links TRBV27 to TRBJ2-7; 14 nucleotides align to TRBD2. CDR1 is MNHEY, CDR2 SMNVEV, per germline (reference sequence). With V trimmed by 5 bases and J by 0 bases, 6 bases remained unmatched. This CDR3 contains 17 residues. The CDR3 protein is CASSMGLAGVSSYEQYF. CDR3 bases: TGTGCCAGCAGTATGGGACTAGCGGGAGTAAGCTCCTACGAGCAGTACTTC.

In the case of this clonotype: This could be a read error, since a much larger clone is one nucleotide away. J is TRBJ2-1 and V is TRBV6-2 or TRBV6-3; 8 bases are shared with TRBD1. CDR1 MNHEY and CDR2 SVGEGT come from the germline V gene. The CDR3 spans 15 residues. The CDR3 loop is CASGYSGTGATEQFF. CDR3 nucleotide sequence: TGTGCCAGCGGTTACTCGGGGACAGGCGCTACAGAGCAGTTCTTC.

The table lists this clonotype with a few counts. V usage is TRBV28 and J usage is TRBJ2-7; 7 bases fit TRBD2. Germline V gene data show CDR1 as MDHEN and CDR2 as SYDVKM. CDR3 length equals 15 residues. Trimming took 6 bases from V and 4 from J; bases not matched to a gene: 12. The CDR3 nucleotides are TGTGCCAGCAGCGTCCCAGGGAGGGGAGTTTACGAGCAGTACTTC. This encodes CASSVPGRGVYEQYF.

J is TRBJ2-4 and V is TRBV30; 12 positions match TRBD1. The CDR3 sequence is 15 residues long. The germline V gene encodes CDR1 GTSNPN and CDR2 SVGIG (reference sequence). V dropped 3 bases and J dropped 8; count of bases not matched to a gene: 8. The CDR3, as DNA: TGTGCCTGGAGCCCGGGACAGGGGGCGCCGGACATTCAGTACTTC. It codes for CAWSPGQGAPDIQYF.

The rearrangement uses TRBV29-1 and TRBJ2-7; TRBD2 might be the D (5 bases). Germline loops: CDR1 SQVTM, CDR2 ANQGSEA. V lost 7 bases, J lost 3 bases, and 13 bases lay in between. This CDR3 region has 12 residues. In DNA form, the CDR3 reads TGCAGCGCCGGCGACGGGGACTACGAGCAGTACTTC. Protein product: CSAGDGDYEQYF.

This clonotype showed up many times. The gene calls are TRBV28 and TRBJ1-4; the D gene is possibly TRBD1 (5 bases). The CDR3 runs 16 residues. Deletions cut 7 bases from V and 6 bases from J, with 21 bases between. Germline lookup yields CDR1 MDHEN and CDR2 SYDVKM. The CDR3 reads CASISIVPGVDEKLFF. The DNA of the CDR3 is TGTGCCAGCATTTCCATAGTACCGGGGGTCGATGAAAAACTGTTTTTT.

This clonotype was seen ten or more times. The chain has TRBV10-3 and TRBJ1-5; 8 nucleotides match TRBD1. Germline V gene sequence: CDR1 ENHRY, CDR2 SYGVKD. The CDR3 runs 15 residues. V was pared by 4 bases and J by 6 bases, with 8 bases of the junction left unmatched. The CDR3 spells CAISAGGAAGQPQHF. The DNA for the CDR3 is TGTGCCATCAGTGCAGGGGGCGCGGCCGGTCAGCCCCAGCATTTT.

This clonotype was recorded at least ten times. This chain links TRBV24-1 with TRBJ1-5, with 9 nucleotides matching TRBD1. CDR1 is KGHDR and CDR2 is SFDVKD in the germline V gene. After removal of 6 bases from V and 6 bases from J, the junction contained 5 bases not matched to a gene. The CDR3 sequence is 14 residues long. Written as DNA, the CDR3 is TGTGCCACCAGTAACAGGGGGCCGGGTCAGCCCCAGCATTTT. It encodes CATSNRGPGQPQHF.

Ten or more counts support this clonotype. The chain couples TRBV28 to TRBJ2-2, with 12 bases fitting TRBD2. Germline lookup yields CDR1 MDHEN and CDR2 SYDVKM. The CDR3 covers 15 residues. The ends lost 5 bases at V and 4 bases at J; junction bases unmatched: 2. CDR3 sequence reads: CASSTGLAGTGELFF. The CDR3 region has the DNA TGTGCCAGCAGTACGGGACTAGCGGGCACCGGGGAGCTGTTTTTT.

Here the CDR3 reads CAWEEQTNEKLFF. The CDR3 DNA sequence: TGTGCCTGGGAAGAGCAAACTAATGAAAAACTGTTTTTT. The chain is built from TRBV30 and TRBJ1-4; D remains ambiguous. V lost 5 bases and J 1 base, leaving 8 bases between the germline ends. Germline CDR1 reads GTSNPN; CDR2 reads SVGIG (reference sequence). The CDR3 has 13 residues.